These 21 T cell receptor beta chains came from one sample sequenced in a study of T cells in Graves' hyperthyroidism and ophthalmopathy. Amplified TCR beta CDR3 regions came from RNA transcripts. HTBI primers were used for first-round RT-PCR of the TCR CDR3. Each CDR3 protein is one row after TCRdb ran MiXCR on the multiplex PCR reads. The repertoire holds roughly 24,000 distinct CDR3 sequences, with around 40% as singletons. Source material: blood. The origin of the receptors is a woman aged 30 to 39 with Graves' hyperthyroidism.

This clonotype appeared many times. This rearrangement joins TRBV7-3 to TRBJ2-5; 7 bases fit TRBD2. The length of the CDR3 is 15 residues. Germline V lookup: CDR1 SGHTA, CDR2 FQGTGA. Germline trimming cut 3 bases from V and 2 bases from J; bases unmatched to any gene: 6. CDR3 bases: TGTGCCAGCAGCTTGGGGGGGTCGGGGCAAGAGACCCAGTACTTC. It encodes CASSLGGSGQETQYF.

This clonotype was counted ten times or more. A much larger clone lies one base from this, so it may be a read error. This chain joins TRBV7-2 and TRBJ1-1; maybe TRBD1 (6 bases). The CDR3 length is 13 residues. Germline CDR1 is SGHTA and CDR2 is FQGNSA. V was cut by 7 bases and J by 4 bases, with 13 bases left in between. The CDR3 DNA sequence: TGTGCCAGCACCGAGGGGGGGGGCACTGAAGCTTTCTTT. Translating gives CASTEGGGTEAFF.

This clonotype was seen repeatedly, ten times or more. The CDR3 region is CASSVSGSRSEQFF. The CDR3, as DNA: TGTGCCAGCAGCGTGAGCGGGAGCAGGAGTGAGCAGTTCTTC. The chain recombines TRBV11-3 with TRBJ2-1; 8 nucleotides align to TRBD2. The CDR3 runs to 14 residues. V was clipped by 5 bases and J by 9 bases; unmatched bases: 9. Germline CDR1 and CDR2: SGHNT and YENEEA.

This clonotype was detected many times. The chain employs TRBV6-6 and TRBJ1-5; D remains ambiguous. V shed 6 bases and J shed 6 bases, with 9 bases lying between them. This CDR3 is built from 12 residues. The V gene's germline CDR1 is MNHNY and CDR2 SVGAGI (reference sequence). CDR3 sequence reads: CASSRPAQPQHF. As DNA, the CDR3 is TGTGCCAGCAGCCGCCCGGCTCAGCCCCAGCATTTT.

The chain combines TRBV6-6 with TRBJ2-7; TRBD1 aligns across 10 bases. The CDR3 length is 15 residues. Germline loops: CDR1 MNHNY, CDR2 SVGAGI (reference sequence). With V trimmed by 2 bases and J by 1 base, 2 bases remained unmatched. The CDR3 bases are TGTGCCAGCAGTTACACGGGACAGGGGTCCTACGAGCAGTACTTC. Its protein product is CASSYTGQGSYEQYF.

This clonotype was recorded once. This rearrangement joins TRBV20-1 to TRBJ2-5; TRBD1 aligns across 12 bases. The germline CDR1 and CDR2 sequences are DFQATT and SNEGSKA (reference sequence). J gave up 5 bases and V 6 bases, and 1 base lay outside the gene matches. The CDR3 consists of 12 residues. The CDR3 region is CSAGQGAETQYF. The CDR3 DNA reads as TGCAGTGCGGGACAGGGGGCGGAGACCCAGTACTTC.

This chain uses TRBV24-1 with TRBJ1-2, with D possibly TRBD1 on 6 matching bases. Germline CDR1 reads KGHDR; CDR2 reads SFDVKD. This CDR3 contains 11 residues. V gave up 10 bases and J gave up 6 bases, with 11 bases separating them. CDR3 sequence (DNA): TGTGCCACTGGGGGGCTGAATGGCTACACCTTC. Residues: CATGGLNGYTF.

The sample holds many counts of this clonotype. The CDR3 sequence: CASSLSAGDRFDEAFF. The DNA for the CDR3 is TGTGCCAGCAGTTTATCCGCAGGGGATCGATTTGATGAAGCTTTCTTT. V gene TRBV27 combines with J gene TRBJ1-1, with D perhaps matching TRBD1 (6 bases). The CDR3 runs 16 residues. V was shortened by 0 bases and J by 7 bases, with 18 bases between the two germline ends. Germline values: CDR1 MNHEY, CDR2 SMNVEV (reference sequence).

In its sample, this clonotype was seen many times. CDR3 amino acids: CASSPGTGAEFSYEQYF. For the CDR3, the DNA is TGTGCCAGCAGCCCAGGGACAGGGGCCGAGTTTTCCTACGAGCAGTACTTC. The genes are TRBV7-8 and TRBJ2-7, with TRBD1 matching over 10 bases. The J segment lost 1 base and the V segment lost 5 bases, leaving 11 bases of the junction unmatched. Germline V gives CDR1 SGHVS, CDR2 FQNEAQ. This CDR3 is built from 17 residues. The full variable domain, with the rest looked up from reference TRBV7-8 and TRBJ2-7, is GAGVSQSPRYKVAKRGQDVALRCDPISGHVSLFWYQQALGQGPEFLTYFQNEAQLDKSGLPSDRFFAERPEGSVSTLKIQRTQQEDSAVYLCASSPGTGAEFSYEQYFGPGTRLTVT.

This clonotype was counted between two and nine times. The genes are TRBV18 and TRBJ1-5; perhaps TRBD1 as D (5 bases). Germline V lookup: CDR1 KGHSH, CDR2 LQKENI. Trimming left V 7 bases short and J 0 bases short, with 10 bases between. This CDR3 has 14 residues. In nucleotides, the CDR3 is TGTGCCAGCTGCCAGGGTAATAGCAATCAGCCCCAGCATTTT. Its translation is CASCQGNSNQPQHF.

J is TRBJ2-3 and V is TRBV25-1; 7 nucleotides line up with TRBD2. CDR1 is MGHDK, CDR2 SYGVNS, per germline. The ends lost 0 bases at V and 4 bases at J; junction bases unmatched: 1. The CDR3 length is 14 residues. The CDR3 loop reads CASSEYRGADTQYF. DNA for the CDR3: TGTGCCAGCAGTGAATATCGGGGGGCAGATACGCAGTATTTT. Filled out from reference TRBV25-1 and TRBJ2-3, the complete variable domain reads EADIYQTPRYLVIGTGKKITLECSQTMGHDKMYWYQQDPGMELHLIHYSYGVNSTEKGDLSSESTVSRIRTEHFPLTLESARPSHTSQYLCASSEYRGADTQYFGPGTRLTVL.

At least ten counts were recorded for this clonotype. J is TRBJ1-6 and V is TRBV3-1; no clear D gene. The CDR3 covers 13 residues. With 5 bases removed from V and 8 bases from J, the gap between germline ends came to 10 bases. Germline CDR1 and CDR2: LGHDT and YNNKEL (reference sequence). The CDR3 region is CASSNRDYSPLHF. CDR3 nucleotides: TGTGCCAGCAGCAACCGGGATTATTCACCCCTCCACTTT.

As regards this clonotype: The CDR3 does not end in the conserved phenylalanine or tryptophan, so this is likely a read error. The DNA is left out, because the CDR3 cannot be placed on it with certainty; the CDR3 is given as TCRdb lists it. The V and J genes are TRBV20-1 and TRBJ2-3; TRBD2 is the table's D call and was not checked against the DNA. The length of the CDR3 is 14 amino acids, counting both ends. Germline V gene data show CDR1 as DFQATT and CDR2 as SNEGSKA (reference sequence). The CDR3 sequence: CSAPGLATQDTLYL.

This clonotype was detected many times. The chain couples TRBV12-3 or TRBV12-4 to TRBJ1-5; unclear D gene. This CDR3 spans 15 amino acids. The germline V and J ends were trimmed by 6 bases and 2 bases, with 14 bases remaining between them. The chain's CDR3 is CASRSTEAGNQPQHF. The CDR3 DNA follows: TGTGCCAGCAGGTCTACGGAAGCCGGCAATCAGCCCCAGCATTTT.

This clonotype was seen repeatedly, ten times or more. V and J are TRBV20-1 and TRBJ2-2, with D maybe TRBD2 (6 bases). The germline V gene has CDR1 DFQATT and CDR2 SNEGSKA (reference sequence). CDR3 length: 16 amino acids. The germline V and J ends were trimmed by 3 bases and 1 base, with 15 bases remaining between them. Written as DNA, the CDR3 is TGCAGTGCTAGTTCGCCGATTAGCGGGAACACCGGGGAGCTGTTTTTT. Protein product: CSASSPISGNTGELFF.

Details on this clonotype: This is likely a read error, given that the CDR3 carries no conserved phenylalanine or tryptophan at its end. The chain uses TRBV6-5 and TRBJ1-5, with D tentatively TRBD1 (5 bases). This CDR3 contains 15 residues. In germline, CDR1 is MNHEY, CDR2 SVGAGI. V lost 2 bases to trimming and J lost 4 bases, with 12 bases between them. The CDR3 protein is CASSYGTGGNQPQHI. The CDR3 nucleotides are TGTGCCAGCAGTTACGGGACGGGGGGTAATCAGCCCCAGCATATT.

In its sample, this clonotype was seen a few times. This chain links TRBV20-1 with TRBJ2-1; D perhaps matches TRBD2 (5 bases). The CDR3 has 12 residues. Germline V gene sequence: CDR1 DFQATT, CDR2 SNEGSKA (reference sequence). The V and J ends lost 6 bases and 5 bases respectively, with 11 bases between them. This CDR3 reads CSATAEDNEQFF. The CDR3 bases are TGCAGTGCAACAGCGGAAGACAATGAGCAGTTCTTC.

This clonotype was found many times. The chain couples TRBV5-1 to TRBJ1-4; D is unresolved. This CDR3 has 15 residues. CDR1 and CDR2 from the germline V gene are SGHRS and YFSETQ. V was shortened by 3 bases and J by 2 bases, with 11 bases between the two germline ends. The CDR3 bases are TGCGCCAGCAGCTCTCACCCCGGGACTAATGAAAAACTGTTTTTT. The encoded protein is CASSSHPGTNEKLFF.

The rearrangement links TRBV20-1 to TRBJ1-5; D perhaps matches TRBD1 (5 bases). Germline V lookup: CDR1 DFQATT, CDR2 SNEGSKA (reference sequence). The CDR3 has 13 amino acids. V was pared by 3 bases and J by 7 bases, with 13 bases between. CDR3 sequence reads: CSARSGFLQPQHF. In DNA form, the CDR3 reads TGCAGTGCTAGGTCAGGGTTCTTACAGCCCCAGCATTTT.

The chain carries TRBV5-1 and TRBJ1-1; D is unclear. Germline V gene lookup returns CDR1 SGHRS and CDR2 YFSETQ. Trimming removed 3 bases at V and 0 bases at J, with 9 bases between. There are 14 residues in the CDR3. CDR3 amino acids: CASSSSGLNTEAFF. In nucleotides, the CDR3 is TGCGCCAGCAGCTCCTCAGGACTGAACACTGAAGCTTTCTTT.

A note on this clonotype: At one of its ends the junction is not consistent with the germline gene, which may arise from a read error. V and J are TRBV5-1 and TRBJ1-1; tentative D call: TRBD1 (6 bases). Per the germline V gene, CDR1 is SGHRS and CDR2 is YFSETQ. The CDR3 is made up of 13 amino acids. The CDR3 protein is CASSSLQGHETFF. The DNA of the CDR3 is TGCGCCAGCAGCTCGTTACAGGGCCATGAAACTTTCTTT.